The clone carrying this T cell receptor (beta chain) was detected only once. The antigen is unknown. These data are taken from a study of T cell responses to AZD1222 COVID-19 vaccine. Study-level findings and limits: A rise in Spike-specific TCR breadth and depth followed two AZD1222 doses. Seropositivity was recorded at baseline in only a handful of AZD1222 recipients. Females made up more of the donors, who were largely white British, and clonal diversity may have come out too low.

The protocol was immunoSEQ multiplex PCR, while the TCRdb copy is restricted to in-frame clones and leaves out a portion. The sample yields more than 120,000 clones, roughly 90% seen once. The CDR3 sequence is 16 residues long. V was cut by 4 bases and J by 3 bases, with 18 bases left in between. Germline CDR1 SGHRS, CDR2 YFSETQ. The material was peripheral blood, obtained 28 days after the second AZD1222 dose. The clonotype was recovered from an adult who received the AZD1222 COVID-19 vaccine. The chain employs TRBV5-1 and TRBJ2-3; no clear D. CDR3 sequence reads: CASSAPMGLTTDTQYF. The CDR3 DNA reads as TGCGCCAGCAGCGCACCGATGGGCCTAACGACAGATACGCAGTATTTT. Drawing the rest from reference TRBV5-1 and TRBJ2-3, the complete variable domain is KAGVTQTPRYLIKTRGQQVTLSCSPISGHRSVSWYQQTPGQGLQFLFEYFSETQRNKGNFPGRFSGRQFSNSRSEMNVSTLELGDSALYLCASSAPMGLTTDTQYFGPGTRLTVL.